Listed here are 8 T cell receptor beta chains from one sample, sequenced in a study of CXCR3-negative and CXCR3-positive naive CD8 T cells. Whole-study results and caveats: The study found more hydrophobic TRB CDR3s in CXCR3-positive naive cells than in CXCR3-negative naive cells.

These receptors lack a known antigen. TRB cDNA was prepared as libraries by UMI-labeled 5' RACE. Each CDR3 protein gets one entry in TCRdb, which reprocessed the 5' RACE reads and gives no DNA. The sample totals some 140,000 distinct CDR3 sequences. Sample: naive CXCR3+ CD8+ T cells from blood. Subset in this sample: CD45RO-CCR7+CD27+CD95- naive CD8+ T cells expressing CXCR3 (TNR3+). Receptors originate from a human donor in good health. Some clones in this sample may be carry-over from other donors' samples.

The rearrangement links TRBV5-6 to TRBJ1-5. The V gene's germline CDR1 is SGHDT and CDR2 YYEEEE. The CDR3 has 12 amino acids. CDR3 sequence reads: CAGGPSNQPQHF. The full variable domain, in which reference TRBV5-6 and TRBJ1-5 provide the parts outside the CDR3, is DAGVTQSPTHLIKTRGQQVTLRCSPKSGHDTVSWYQQALGQGPQFIFQYYEEEERQRGNFPDRFSGHQFPNYSSELNVNALLLGDSALYLCAGGPSNQPQHFGDGTRLSIL.

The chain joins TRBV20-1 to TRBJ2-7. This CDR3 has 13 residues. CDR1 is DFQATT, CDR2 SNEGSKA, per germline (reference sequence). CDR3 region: CSASAGNSYEQYF.

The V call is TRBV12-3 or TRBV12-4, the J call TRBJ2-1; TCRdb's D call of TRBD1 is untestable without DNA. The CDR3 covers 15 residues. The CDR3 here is CASSLSGGVGNEQFF.

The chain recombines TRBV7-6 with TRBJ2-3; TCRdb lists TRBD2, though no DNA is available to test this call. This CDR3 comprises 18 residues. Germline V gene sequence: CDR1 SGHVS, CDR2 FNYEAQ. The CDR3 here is CASSLSPQAGGNTDTQYF.

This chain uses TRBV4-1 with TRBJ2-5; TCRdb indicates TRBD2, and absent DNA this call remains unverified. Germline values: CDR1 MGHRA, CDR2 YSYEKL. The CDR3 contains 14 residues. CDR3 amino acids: CASSQERGGETQYF.

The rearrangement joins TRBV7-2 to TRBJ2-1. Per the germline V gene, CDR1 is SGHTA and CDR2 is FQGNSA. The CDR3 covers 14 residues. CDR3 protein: CASSFFDSTSEQFF.

CDR3 sequence reads: CASSQSTSGGYYEQYF. This sequence joins TRBV13 and TRBJ2-7; the TCRdb call, TRBD2, lacks DNA for checking. Germline lookup yields CDR1 PRHDT and CDR2 FYEKMQ (reference sequence). The CDR3 runs 16 residues. The full variable domain, rest sourced from reference TRBV13 and TRBJ2-7, is AAGVIQSPRHLIKEKRETATLKCYPIPRHDTVYWYQQGPGQDPQFLISFYEKMQSDKGSIPDRFSAQQFSDYHSELNMSSLELGDSALYFCASSQSTSGGYYEQYFGPGTRLTVT.

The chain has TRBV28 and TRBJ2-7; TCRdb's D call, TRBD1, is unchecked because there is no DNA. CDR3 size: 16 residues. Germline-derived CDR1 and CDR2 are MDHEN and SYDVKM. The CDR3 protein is CASTAWGQGASYEQYF.